This entry is about one TCR beta chain. No antigen is known for it. Assay: immunoSEQ multiplex PCR; the TCRdb copy retains only in-frame clones and omits some. The sample includes roughly 200,000 clones, roughly nine tenths seen only once; the top ten take roughly 7%. Germline loops: CDR1 GTSNPN, CDR2 SVGIG (reference sequence). The CDR3 is made up of 15 amino acids. V was pared by 4 bases and J by 1 base, with 10 bases of the junction left unmatched. The data were taken from a study of cytomegalovirus exposure and HLA in healthy donors. Study results and limitations: Associated with cytomegalovirus, according to the listing, were about 160 TCR beta chains. Rarity marked most TCR sequences, yet some public TCRs occurred in many donors.

The source of this sequence is a young man in good health and CMV-seropositive. The sequencing sample was made of PBMCs. This chain connects TRBV30 to TRBJ2-7, with 7 bases aligning to TRBD2. The CDR3 reads CAWNSYGGGSYEQYF. The CDR3 coding sequence is TGTGCCTGGAACTCCTACGGGGGAGGGTCCTACGAGCAGTACTTC.